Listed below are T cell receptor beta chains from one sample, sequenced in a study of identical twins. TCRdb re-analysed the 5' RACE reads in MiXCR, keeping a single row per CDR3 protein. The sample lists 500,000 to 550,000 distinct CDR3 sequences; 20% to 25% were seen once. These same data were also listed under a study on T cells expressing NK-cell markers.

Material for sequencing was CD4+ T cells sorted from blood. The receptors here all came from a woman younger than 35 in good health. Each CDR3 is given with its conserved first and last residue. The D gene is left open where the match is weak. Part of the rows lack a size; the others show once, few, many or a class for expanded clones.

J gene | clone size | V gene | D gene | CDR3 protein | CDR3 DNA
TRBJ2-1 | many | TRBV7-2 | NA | CASSLSGGAGVYNEQFF | TGTGCCAGCAGCTTATCGGGTGGTGCCGGGGTCTACAATGAGCAGTTCTTC
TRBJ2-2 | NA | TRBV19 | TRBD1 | CASRTGGATTGELFF | TGTGCCAGTAGAACAGGGGGCGCGACCACCGGGGAGCTGTTTTTT
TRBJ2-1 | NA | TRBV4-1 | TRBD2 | CASSQDSSGGANEQFF | TGCGCCAGCAGCCAAGATTCTAGCGGGGGCGCGAATGAGCAGTTCTTC
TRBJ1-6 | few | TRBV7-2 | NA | CASSFWQSNSPLHF | TGTGCCAGCAGCTTTTGGCAGAGCAATTCACCCCTCCACTTT
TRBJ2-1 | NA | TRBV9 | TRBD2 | CASSVANGLAGDEQFF | TGTGCCAGCAGCGTAGCTAATGGACTAGCGGGAGACGAGCAGTTCTTC
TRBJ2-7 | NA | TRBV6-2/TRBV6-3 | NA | CASSWTDRYEQYF | TGTGCCAGCAGTTGGACGGACCGGTACGAGCAGTACTTC
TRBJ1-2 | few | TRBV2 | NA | CASSEIQRGYTF | TGTGCCAGCAGTGAAATCCAGAGGGGCTACACCTTC
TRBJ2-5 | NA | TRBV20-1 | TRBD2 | CSASGTSGSGGLETQYF | TGCAGTGCTAGTGGGACTAGCGGGAGTGGTGGTTTAGAGACCCAGTACTTC
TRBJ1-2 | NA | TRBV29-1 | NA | CSAMRQGSYTF | TGCAGCGCCATGAGGCAGGGGAGCTACACCTTC
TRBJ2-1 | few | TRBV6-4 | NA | CASSKTSPRGDEQFF | TGTGCCAGCAGTAAAACATCTCCCCGGGGAGATGAGCAGTTCTTC
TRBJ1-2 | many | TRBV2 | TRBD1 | CASSGGPGGENGYTF | TGTGCCAGCAGTGGGGGTCCAGGGGGAGAAAATGGCTACACCTTC
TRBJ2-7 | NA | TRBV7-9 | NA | CASTNSREQYF | TGTGCCAGCACCAACTCTCGCGAGCAGTACTTC
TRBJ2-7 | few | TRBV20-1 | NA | CSASSGAVREQYF | TGCAGTGCTAGTAGCGGAGCCGTGCGCGAGCAGTACTTC
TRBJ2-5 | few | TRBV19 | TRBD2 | CASSPIAGTETQYF | TGTGCCAGTAGTCCGATAGCGGGTACGGAGACCCAGTACTTC
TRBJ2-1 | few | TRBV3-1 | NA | CASSYPANEQFF | TGTGCCAGCAGCTATCCGGCCAATGAGCAGTTCTTC
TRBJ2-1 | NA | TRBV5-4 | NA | CASSWGTGYNEQFF | TGTGCCAGCAGCTGGGGGACGGGGTACAATGAGCAGTTCTTC
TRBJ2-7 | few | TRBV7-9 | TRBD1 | CASRGGTVAYEQYF | TGTGCCAGCAGAGGGGGCACCGTTGCCTACGAGCAGTACTTC
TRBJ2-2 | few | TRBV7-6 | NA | CASRNPTASGELFF | TGTGCCAGCCGCAACCCGACGGCCTCCGGGGAGCTGTTTTTT
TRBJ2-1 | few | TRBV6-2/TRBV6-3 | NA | CASSYGGRSYNEQFF | TGTGCCAGCAGTTACGGTGGCAGATCCTACAATGAGCAGTTCTTC
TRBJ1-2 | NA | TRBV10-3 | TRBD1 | CAIRDSYGYTF | TGTGCCATTCGGGACAGCTATGGCTACACCTTC
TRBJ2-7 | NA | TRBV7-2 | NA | CASSPRDGEEYEQYF | TGTGCCAGCAGCCCCAGGGACGGTGAGGAATACGAGCAGTACTTC
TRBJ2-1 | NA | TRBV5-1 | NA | CASRPTSNTYNEQFF | TGCGCCAGCAGGCCCACTAGTAATACCTACAATGAGCAGTTCTTC
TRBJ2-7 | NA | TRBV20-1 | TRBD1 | CSARGATGTGSYEQYF | TGCAGTGCTAGAGGCGCCACCGGGACAGGGTCCTACGAGCAGTACTTC
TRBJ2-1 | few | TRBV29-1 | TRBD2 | CSVDPLAGGPYEQFF | TGCAGCGTTGACCCTCTAGCGGGGGGGCCCTATGAGCAGTTCTTC
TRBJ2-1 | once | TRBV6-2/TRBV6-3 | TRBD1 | CASSRSGTGVHNEQFF | TGTGCCAGCAGTCGATCCGGGACAGGGGTCCACAATGAGCAGTTCTTC
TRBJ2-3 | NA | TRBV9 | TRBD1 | CASSERTGGLRDTQYF | TGTGCCAGCAGCGAGAGGACAGGGGGGTTGAGGGATACGCAGTATTTT